The clone carrying this T cell receptor beta chain was detected only once. Original analysis: Scientists estimated how many nucleated cells there were by amplifying reference gene primers. Sequenced by immunoSEQ multiplex PCR; TCRdb stores in-frame clones only, minus some. V and J calls and clone size come straight from that table; D and trimming were deduced from the DNA. The sample shows fewer than 120,000 clones, more than 70% of them seen only once. These data belong to a study of blood T cell repertoires in COVID-19. Study-level background: Researchers got acute and convalescent COVID-19 samples from the United States, Italy and Spain. From T cells, B-cell-depleted T cells, or PBMCs came the material, which was cDNA or gDNA.

This CDR3 contains 16 residues. The trim removed 0 bases at V and 2 bases at J, leaving 2 bases unmatched. CDR1 and CDR2 from the germline V gene are LGHNA and YNFKEQ. The chain combines TRBV4-2 with TRBJ2-7; 12 nucleotides line up with TRBD2. Material: peripheral blood. The clonotype originates from a woman in her 50s with acute or convalescent COVID-19. The CDR3 nucleotides are TGTGCCAGCAGCCAAGACTGGACTAGCGGGACCTACGAGCAGTACTTC. It encodes CASSQDWTSGTYEQYF.